This is a list of T cell receptor beta chains from one sample in a study of shared clonotypes between healthy human individuals. The assay was immunoSEQ multiplex PCR, and TCRdb's table has in-frame clones only and misses some. Of around 700,000 clones in the sample, approximately 75% are singletons; the top ten hold 1.8%. Sequencing was done on a sample of memory CD4+ T cells sorted from blood. The receptors come from a woman aged 25 to 39 in good health. CDR3s include the opening cysteine and the closing phenylalanine or tryptophan. D genes are given only for firm matches. Some rows mark clone size as missing; the rest say once, few, many or name a class of expanded clone.

clone_size,cdr3_length,j_call,d_call,v_call,cdr3_aa,cdr3_nt
-,17,TRBJ2-3,-,TRBV5-4,CASSLQTGFFSTDTQYF,TGTGCCAGCAGCTTGCAAACGGGGTTTTTTAGCACAGATACGCAGTATTTT
-,13,TRBJ2-7,-,TRBV5-6,CASSSINSYEQYF,TGTGCCAGCAGCTCGATCAACAGCTACGAGCAGTACTTC
-,14,TRBJ2-7,-,TRBV7-2,CASSPTGITYEQYF,TGTGCCAGCAGCCCGACTGGGATAACCTACGAGCAGTACTTC
-,16,TRBJ1-2,TRBD1,TRBV27,CASSLSGTGGAGGYTF,TGTGCCAGCAGTTTATCCGGGACAGGGGGCGCGGGGGGCTACACCTTC
many,16,TRBJ2-1,TRBD2,TRBV30,CACLVLGTRRFDEQFF,TGTGCCTGTCTTGTACTGGGGACTAGAAGGTTCGATGAGCAGTTCTTC
-,14,TRBJ2-2,TRBD1,TRBV5-1,CASNPTGDTGELFF,TGCGCCAGCAACCCGACAGGGGACACCGGGGAGCTGTTTTTT
-,15,TRBJ2-1,TRBD1,TRBV5-1,CASKAGGTGDNEQFF,TGCGCCAGTAAAGCCGGTGGGACAGGGGACAATGAGCAGTTCTTC
-,17,TRBJ1-5,-,TRBV19,CASSISTGYGSNQPQHF,TGTGCCAGTAGTATCAGTACAGGGTATGGGAGCAATCAGCCCCAGCATTTT
few,17,TRBJ2-3,-,TRBV19,CASSRDKGIGASDTQYF,TGTGCCAGTAGTAGGGACAAGGGTATCGGGGCGTCGGATACGCAGTATTTT
-,16,TRBJ1-4,-,TRBV10-3,CAISERGLGIGEKLFF,TGTGCCATCAGTGAGAGAGGTCTGGGGATCGGGGAAAAACTGTTTTTT
few,16,TRBJ2-7,TRBD1,TRBV10-2,CASSDRQGQGAYEQYF,TGCGCCAGCAGTGATAGACAGGGCCAAGGAGCCTACGAGCAGTACTTC
-,15,TRBJ2-3,TRBD1,TRBV18,CASSPGQGDVDTQYF,TGTGCCAGCTCACCGGGACAGGGTGATGTAGATACGCAGTATTTT
-,17,TRBJ1-1,-,TRBV21-1,CASSQVGTGGKGTEAFF,TGTGCCAGCAGCCAAGTGGGAACAGGGGGGAAAGGGACTGAAGCTTTCTTT
-,15,TRBJ2-7,-,TRBV7-9,CASSPPGTVSYEQYF,TGTGCCAGCAGCCCACCCGGGACGGTCTCCTACGAGCAGTACTTC
few,15,TRBJ2-2,-,TRBV7-2,CASSLRQGGTGELFF,TGTGCCAGCAGCTTAAGGCAGGGGGGGACCGGGGAGCTGTTTTTT
-,14,TRBJ1-2,-,TRBV9,CASSVAYEDYGYTF,TGTGCCAGCAGCGTAGCTTATGAGGACTATGGCTACACCTTC
once,14,TRBJ1-2,-,TRBV13,CASSLERSHYGYTF,TGTGCCAGCAGCTTAGAGCGCAGCCACTATGGCTACACCTTC
-,16,TRBJ2-5,TRBD1,TRBV27,CASSSHATGVSETQYF,TGTGCCAGCAGTTCCCACGCCACAGGGGTCTCGGAGACCCAGTACTTC
-,14,TRBJ1-2,TRBD1,TRBV19,CASSMRDRDYGYTF,TGTGCCAGTAGTATGAGGGACAGGGACTATGGCTACACCTTC
-,16,TRBJ1-1,-,TRBV9,CASSSTGDSGRGGAFF,TGTGCCAGCAGCTCCACGGGGGATTCGGGGCGTGGTGGCGCTTTCTTT
-,14,TRBJ2-7,TRBD1,TRBV5-1,CASSWDRALGEQYF,TGCGCCAGCAGCTGGGACAGGGCTCTTGGCGAGCAGTACTTC
-,16,TRBJ2-7,TRBD1,TRBV25-1,CASSEKVGTGAYEQYF,TGTGCCAGCAGTGAAAAAGTAGGGACAGGGGCCTACGAGCAGTACTTC
-,13,TRBJ2-1,-,TRBV2,CASRAEAWDEQFF,TGTGCCAGCCGGGCCGAAGCTTGGGATGAGCAGTTCTTC
-,15,TRBJ2-5,TRBD2,TRBV28,CAISPGGSGRETQYF,TGTGCCATCTCGCCCGGGGGTAGCGGGAGGGAGACCCAGTACTTC
-,15,TRBJ2-3,-,TRBV5-1,CASSRRQESTDTQYF,TGCGCCAGCAGCCGGAGACAGGAGAGCACAGATACGCAGTATTTT
-,15,TRBJ1-4,-,TRBV6-1,CASHRGNPTNEKLFF,TGTGCCAGCCATAGAGGGAATCCAACTAATGAAAAACTGTTTTTT
-,15,TRBJ2-5,-,TRBV6-5,CASSYSRAGFETQYF,TGTGCCAGCAGTTACTCGAGGGCAGGGTTTGAGACCCAGTACTTC
-,15,TRBJ1-5,-,TRBV2,CASRAGDNGRQPQHF,TGTGCCAGCAGAGCGGGGGACAACGGGCGGCAGCCCCAGCATTTT
-,16,TRBJ1-3,-,TRBV27,CASSSRANGLGNTIYF,TGTGCCAGCAGTTCCCGGGCCAATGGACTCGGAAACACCATATATTTT
-,12,TRBJ2-1,TRBD1,TRBV6-6,CASSSSQGNRFF,TGTGCCAGCAGTTCCTCACAGGGGAATCGGTTCTTC
-,15,TRBJ2-2,TRBD1,TRBV29-1,CSVGRDRQNTGELFF,TGCAGCGTTGGAAGGGACAGGCAGAACACCGGGGAGCTGTTTTTT
-,15,TRBJ2-7,-,TRBV5-1,CASSAGTLFSYEQYF,TGCGCCAGCAGTGCCGGGACTCTCTTCTCCTACGAGCAGTACTTC